Following are 16 T cell receptor beta chains from one sample sequenced in a study of T cells expressing NK-cell markers. Each CDR3 protein gets one entry in TCRdb, which reprocessed the 5' RACE reads and gives no DNA. This repertoire comprises 200,000 to 300,000 distinct CDR3 sequences; its ten largest clones make up approximately 0.41%. Material for sequencing was blood T cells: a sorted CD56 or NKG2C T cell subset, CD4+ or CD8+ T cells, or bulk PBMC T cells (not recorded which). The receptor source for this set is a man between 18 and 29 years old in good health.

J is TRBJ2-2 and V is TRBV12-3 or TRBV12-4; TCRdb's D call, TRBD1, is unchecked because there is no DNA. CDR3 length equals 16 residues. CDR3 sequence: CASSPASFTSTGELFF.

The J gene is TRBJ2-1, the V gene TRBV12-3 or TRBV12-4. The CDR3 totals 13 residues. CDR3 sequence reads: CASTHRGYNEQFF.

The CDR3 here is CASSQELHRGILSGANVLTF. This chain joins TRBV4-1 and TRBJ2-6; TCRdb calls TRBD2, which cannot be checked without DNA. There are 20 residues in the CDR3. Per germline, CDR1 MGHRA and CDR2 YSYEKL.

The CDR3 sequence is CASSLGTGEVAYNEQFF. This rearrangement joins TRBV18 to TRBJ2-1; TCRdb proposes TRBD1, but this gene call is untestable without DNA. The CDR3 is 17 amino acids. Germline assignment: CDR1 KGHSH and CDR2 LQKENI.

This chain connects TRBV11-2 to TRBJ1-1; no DNA is available, so the TRBD1 call from TCRdb remains unchecked. This CDR3 contains 13 residues. CDR1 is SGHAT and CDR2 is FQNNGV in the germline V gene. The CDR3 spells CASSLMNRGEAFF.

The gene calls are TRBV5-1 and TRBJ2-1; the D call of TRBD2 rests on TCRdb alone, since no DNA is present to check it. CDR3 length: 15 amino acids. In germline, CDR1 is SGHRS, CDR2 YFSETQ. The CDR3 loop is CASSLLTSGLNEQFF.

This rearrangement joins TRBV7-9 to TRBJ2-1; TCRdb selects TRBD1, and the lack of DNA leaves this call unchecked. Germline V CDR1 and CDR2: SEHNR, FQNEAQ (reference sequence). This CDR3 spans 14 amino acids. This CDR3 is CASSPRQGTNEQFF.

This chain links TRBV6-2 or TRBV6-3 with TRBJ2-1. Germline loops: CDR1 MNHEY, CDR2 SVGEGT. CDR3 length: 16 amino acids. CDR3 residues: CASSYTGFFSYNEQFF.

J is TRBJ2-3 and V is TRBV20-1; checking the TCRdb D call of TRBD2 is not possible without DNA. This CDR3 is built from 16 residues. In germline, CDR1 is DFQATT, CDR2 SNEGSKA (reference sequence). The CDR3 protein is CSAPTVVAGVWDTQYF.

This chain uses TRBV5-1 with TRBJ2-2; TCRdb's assignment of TRBD1 cannot be checked, as there is no DNA. The CDR3 has 18 residues. Germline CDR1 is SGHRS and CDR2 is YFSETQ. The CDR3 region is CASSTSPSGGANTGELFF.

This chain's CDR3 is CASSPLQVTDTQYF. The chain links TRBV18 to TRBJ2-3; TCRdb calls TRBD1, which cannot be checked without DNA. Germline V gene data show CDR1 as KGHSH and CDR2 as LQKENI. CDR3 size: 14 residues.

The chain couples TRBV20-1 to TRBJ2-3; TCRdb's D call of TRBD2 is untestable without DNA. The CDR3 contains 16 residues. Germline V gene data show CDR1 as DFQATT and CDR2 as SNEGSKA (reference sequence). The CDR3 protein is CSARDNRLASTDTQYF.

The V gene is TRBV2, the J gene TRBJ2-2; lacking DNA, the TRBD2 call made by TCRdb goes unchecked. This CDR3 has 14 amino acids. The germline CDR1 and CDR2 sequences are SNHLY and FYNNEI. This chain's CDR3 is CASRGLTNTGELFF.

The CDR3 sequence: CASSWSGLNYYEQYF. The rearrangement uses TRBV7-2 and TRBJ2-7; lacking DNA, the TRBD2 call made by TCRdb goes unchecked. The CDR3 loop spans 15 amino acids. CDR1 and CDR2 from the germline V gene are SGHTA and FQGNSA. The full variable domain, in which reference TRBV7-2 and TRBJ2-7 provide the parts outside the CDR3, is GAGVSQSPSNKVTEKGKDVELRCDPISGHTALYWYRQSLGQGLEFLIYFQGNSAPDKSGLPSDRFSAERTGGSVSTLTIQRTQQEDSAVYLCASSWSGLNYYEQYFGPGTRLTVT.

V gene TRBV6-5 combines with J gene TRBJ2-1; as DNA is missing, the TRBD2 call by TCRdb cannot be tested. Looked up from germline, CDR1 is MNHEY and CDR2 is SVGAGI. The CDR3 is made up of 15 amino acids. CDR3 amino acids: CASSLHSGRYNEQFF.

V is TRBV20-1 and J is TRBJ1-3; TCRdb indicates TRBD1, and absent DNA this call remains unverified. Germline-derived CDR1 and CDR2 are DFQATT and SNEGSKA (reference sequence). There are 15 residues in the CDR3. This CDR3 is CSASNRVEAGNTIYF.